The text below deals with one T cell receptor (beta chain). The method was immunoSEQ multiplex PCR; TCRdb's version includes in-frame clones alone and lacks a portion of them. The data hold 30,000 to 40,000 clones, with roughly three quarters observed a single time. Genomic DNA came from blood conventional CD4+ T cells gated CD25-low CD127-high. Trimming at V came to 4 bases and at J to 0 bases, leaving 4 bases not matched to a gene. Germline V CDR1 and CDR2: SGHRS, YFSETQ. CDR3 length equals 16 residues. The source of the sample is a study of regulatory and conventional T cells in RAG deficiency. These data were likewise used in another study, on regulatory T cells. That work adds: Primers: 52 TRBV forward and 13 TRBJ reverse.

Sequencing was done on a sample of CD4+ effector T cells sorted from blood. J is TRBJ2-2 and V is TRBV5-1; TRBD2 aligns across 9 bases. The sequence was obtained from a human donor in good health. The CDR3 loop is CASSPSGAANTGELFF. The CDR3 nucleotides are TGCGCCAGCAGCCCTAGCGGGGCAGCGAACACCGGGGAGCTGTTTTTT.